Below are 19 T cell receptor beta chains sequenced from a single sample in a study of T-cell memory formation after mild COVID-19. TCRdb redid the calling of the 5' RACE reads with MiXCR, one entry per CDR3 protein. Found here are some 300,000 distinct CDR3 sequences, around 20% of them singletons; the top ten hold around a fifth. The specimen sequenced was PBMCs or a T cell subset sorted from them (not recorded which). The receptors were gathered from a man aged 18 to 30 who had mild COVID-19 (a few samples of this study predate the infection). Cell type and time point are not known.

The sample holds a few counts of this clonotype. The chain employs TRBV10-3 and TRBJ1-6; no clear D. CDR1 is ENHRY, CDR2 SYGVKD, per germline. There are 13 residues in the CDR3. The ends were cut back, 11 bases at V and 3 bases at J, with 11 bases in the middle. CDR3 DNA sequence: TGTGCCCTCTCCAGCGACTATAATTCACCCCTCCACTTT. Translation: CALSSDYNSPLHF.

The chain links TRBV6-2 or TRBV6-3 to TRBJ1-5; D might be TRBD1 (5 bases). V lost 7 bases, J lost 6 bases, and 19 bases lay in between. The CDR3 extends over 15 amino acids. Germline CDR1 reads MNHEY; CDR2 reads SVGEGT. The DNA of the CDR3 is TGTGCCAGCACAGGCCCCGGGGGGGTAAGTCAGCCCCAGCATTTT. Encoded protein: CASTGPGGVSQPQHF.

The sample holds many counts of this clonotype. V and J are TRBV6-5 and TRBJ1-1; D gene uncertain. Germline lookup yields CDR1 MNHEY and CDR2 SVGAGI. CDR3 size: 13 residues. V lost 0 bases to trimming and J lost 5 bases, with 7 bases between them. Written as DNA, the CDR3 is TGTGCCAGCAGTTACTCGGCTGGGACTGAAGCTTTCTTT. Amino acid sequence: CASSYSAGTEAFF.

The sample holds a few counts of this clonotype. The CDR3 loop reads CATSRDFGVSGNTIYF. Written as DNA, the CDR3 is TGTGCCACCAGCAGAGATTTTGGGGTCTCTGGAAACACCATATATTTT. The chain carries TRBV15 and TRBJ1-3; D is uncertain. The CDR3 consists of 16 residues. The ends were cut back, 0 bases at V and 0 bases at J, with 9 bases in the middle. Germline lookup yields CDR1 LNHNV and CDR2 YYDKDF (reference sequence).

Concerning this clonotype: One end of the junction fails to match germline, which may point to a read error. The V call is TRBV7-7, the J call TRBJ2-3; 8 positions agree with TRBD1. Germline lookup yields CDR1 SSHAT and CDR2 FNYEAQ (reference sequence). The CDR3 covers 15 residues. The CDR3: CASSQGQGFTDTQYF. In nucleotides, the CDR3 is TGTGCTAGCAGCCAAGGACAGGGTTTCACAGATACGCAGTATTTT.

This clonotype was counted a few times. V is TRBV4-3 and J is TRBJ1-1; no clear D gene. The V end was cut by 4 bases, the J end by 1 base, with 10 bases between. Germline V lookup: CDR1 LGHNA, CDR2 YSLEER. This CDR3 comprises 14 residues. The CDR3 protein is CASSLRPWNTEAFF. Written as DNA, the CDR3 is TGCGCCAGCAGCCTTCGACCCTGGAACACTGAAGCTTTCTTT.

The table lists this clonotype with a few counts. The rearrangement links TRBV7-3 to TRBJ2-2, with no clear D. V lost 1 base to trimming and J lost 6 bases, with 3 bases between them. The CDR3 length is 12 residues. In germline, CDR1 is SGHTA, CDR2 FQGTGA. Here the CDR3 reads CASSLRAGELFF. The DNA for the CDR3 is TGTGCCAGCAGCTTAAGGGCCGGGGAGCTGTTTTTT.

V is TRBV4-1 and J is TRBJ1-1; unclear D gene. This CDR3 has 13 amino acids. The V gene lost 0 bases and the J gene lost 8 bases, with 10 bases spanning the gap. The germline V gene encodes CDR1 MGHRA and CDR2 YSYEKL. The CDR3 DNA reads as TGCGCCAGCAGCCAAGATGGAGGGCGAGAAGCTTTCTTT. It specifies CASSQDGGREAFF.

In this sample, this clonotype turned up a few times. The V call is TRBV12-3 or TRBV12-4, the J call TRBJ2-5; no clear D gene. The V end was cut by 2 bases, the J end by 5 bases, with 15 bases between. The CDR3 length is 15 residues. CDR3 in DNA: TGTGCCAGCAGTTTAAACGTTTTGGCGTGGGAGACCCAGTACTTC. It encodes CASSLNVLAWETQYF.

J is TRBJ2-6 and V is TRBV11-2; D call uncertain. V was pared by 3 bases and J by 4 bases, with 10 bases between. The germline gives CDR1 SGHAT, CDR2 FQNNGV. CDR3 length: 15 residues. CDR3 in amino acids: CASSFVGFGANVLTF. The CDR3 DNA reads TGTGCCAGCAGCTTTGTGGGGTTCGGGGCCAACGTCCTGACTTTC.

This sequence joins TRBV24-1 and TRBJ1-5; D remains ambiguous. This CDR3 is built from 17 residues. Germline V lookup: CDR1 KGHDR, CDR2 SFDVKD. V was clipped by 5 bases and J by 0 bases, with 16 bases between them. CDR3 coding DNA: TGTGCCACCAGTGGTTCGGCGGAAGAATATAGCAATCAGCCCCAGCATTTT. As protein: CATSGSAEEYSNQPQHF.

The rearrangement links TRBV4-3 to TRBJ2-3, with TRBD1 matching 7 bases. The CDR3 loop spans 15 amino acids. Germline trimming cut 3 bases from V and 4 bases from J; bases unmatched to any gene: 7. Germline V gives CDR1 LGHNA, CDR2 YSLEER. CDR3 sequence: CASSHQDRVADTQYF. In nucleotides, the CDR3 is TGCGCCAGCAGCCATCAAGACAGGGTGGCAGATACGCAGTATTTT.

This clonotype appeared a few times. The J gene is TRBJ2-5, the V gene TRBV15, with TRBD2 identical over 7 bases. Germline V gene data show CDR1 as LNHNV and CDR2 as YYDKDF (reference sequence). V was clipped by 1 base and J by 0 bases; unmatched bases: 2. There are 15 residues in the CDR3. This CDR3 is CATSRGGSYQETQYF. The CDR3 nucleotides read TGTGCCACCAGCAGAGGCGGGAGCTACCAAGAGACCCAGTACTTC. The full variable domain, its missing parts supplied by reference TRBV15 and TRBJ2-5, is DAMVIQNPRYQVTQFGKPVTLSCSQTLNHNVMYWYQQKSSQAPKLLFHYYDKDFNNEADTPDNFQSRRPNTSFCFLDIRSPGLGDTAMYLCATSRGGSYQETQYFGPGTRLLVL.

This chain uses TRBV3-1 with TRBJ2-1; TRBD1 agrees at 11 bases. This CDR3 has 16 residues. Germline CDR1 and CDR2: LGHDT and YNNKEL (reference sequence). Unmatched junction bases numbered 9, after V lost 3 bases and J lost 8 bases. DNA for the CDR3: TGTGCCAGCAGCCAGGGACAGGGGGAGAAAGCAGATGAGCAGTTCTTC. Encoded protein: CASSQGQGEKADEQFF.

The V and J genes are TRBV12-3 or TRBV12-4 and TRBJ1-2; D uncertain. The CDR3 extends over 13 amino acids. V was trimmed by 3 bases and J by 5 bases, leaving 10 bases between them. CDR3 in amino acids: CASSFLAAYGYTF. The CDR3 DNA follows: TGTGCCAGCAGTTTTCTAGCAGCTTATGGCTACACCTTC.

The chain uses TRBV3-1 and TRBJ1-1, with D unclear. From germline, CDR1 is LGHDT and CDR2 YNNKEL (reference sequence). Trimming shortened V by 2 bases and J by 10 bases, and 8 bases separated the two germline ends. CDR3 length: 11 residues. The CDR3 DNA reads TGTGCCAGCAGCCAACCGGGAGCAGCTTTCTTT. Translating it yields CASSQPGAAFF. The full variable domain, completed using reference TRBV3-1 and TRBJ1-1, is DTAVSQTPKYLVTQMGNDKSIKCEQNLGHDTMYWYKQDSKKFLKIMFSYNNKELIINETVPNRFSPKSPDKAHLNLHINSLELGDSAVYFCASSQPGAAFFGQGTRLTVV.

At least ten counts were recorded for this clonotype. The genes are TRBV3-1 and TRBJ1-1; D unclear. The CDR3 has 13 residues. Between the trimmed V and J ends, which lost 1 base and 0 bases, there was a span of 3 bases. Germline V gene data show CDR1 as LGHDT and CDR2 as YNNKEL (reference sequence). CDR3 bases: TGTGCCAGCAGCCAAGGGGTGAACACTGAAGCTTTCTTT. Protein sequence: CASSQGVNTEAFF.

This clonotype has at least ten counts. V and J are TRBV6-2 or TRBV6-3 and TRBJ2-6; D remains ambiguous. Between the trimmed V and J ends, which lost 4 bases and 0 bases, there was a span of 4 bases. Germline CDR1 and CDR2: MNHEY and SVGEGT. The CDR3 spans 14 residues. CDR3 residues: CASSWDSGANVLTF. In DNA form, the CDR3 reads TGTGCCAGCAGTTGGGACTCTGGGGCCAACGTCCTGACTTTC.

This clonotype was detected only a few times. V gene TRBV28 combines with J gene TRBJ2-3; D not certain. From germline, CDR1 is MDHEN and CDR2 SYDVKM. The CDR3 has 16 residues. V dropped 1 base and J dropped 10 bases, with 21 bases sitting between them. CDR3 region: CASSLFWSNKAVPQYF. CDR3 sequence (DNA): TGTGCCAGCAGTTTATTTTGGTCCAACAAGGCCGTGCCGCAGTATTTT. Filled out from reference TRBV28 and TRBJ2-3, the complete variable domain reads DVKVTQSSRYLVKRTGEKVFLECVQDMDHENMFWYRQDPGLGLRLIYFSYDVKMKEKGDIPEGYSVSREKKERFSLILESASTNQTSMYLCASSLFWSNKAVPQYFGPGTRLTVL.